The 12 T cell receptor beta chains listed next were all sequenced from one sample in a study of regulatory T cells in long-lasting Graves disease. The time point denotes: newly diagnosed GD, antithyroid drugs for less than 3 months. The TCR library was made from RNA that had been extracted from PBMCs in TRIzol. Through Arm-PCR of CDR3 regions and iRepertoire HTBI primers, TCR beta libraries were built. TCRdb independently ran MiXCR on the multiplex PCR reads; one entry per CDR3 protein. This table holds fewer than 350,000 distinct CDR3 sequences, 15% to 20% found once. Sequencing was performed on peripheral blood mononuclear cells (PBMCs), taken at new diagnosis, from a patient treated with antithyroid drugs. Receptors were obtained from a female donor with Graves disease.

This clonotype was detected a few times. V usage is TRBV6-1 and J usage is TRBJ2-7; TRBD1 aligns across 8 bases. There are 14 residues in the CDR3. V shed 6 bases, J shed 5 bases, and the junction held 9 bases outside the gene matches. Looked up from germline, CDR1 is MNHNS and CDR2 is SASEGT. The CDR3 region is CASSQQGGNHEQYF. CDR3 nucleotide sequence: TGTGCCAGCAGCCAACAGGGGGGTAATCACGAGCAGTACTTC.

This clonotype has a count of ten or more. The gene calls are TRBV30 and TRBJ2-1; D is perhaps TRBD2 (5 bases). The CDR3 is 12 amino acids. Germline loops: CDR1 GTSNPN, CDR2 SVGIG (reference sequence). V lost 8 bases, J lost 10 bases, and 18 bases lay in between. The CDR3: CAGSPEGREQFF. In DNA, the CDR3 is TGTGCCGGCTCACCAGAGGGCCGCGAGCAGTTCTTC.

In its sample, this clonotype was seen many times. The J gene is TRBJ2-3, the V gene TRBV7-9; D is uncertain. Germline V CDR1 and CDR2: SEHNR, FQNEAQ (reference sequence). With 6 bases removed from V and 2 bases from J, the gap between germline ends came to 12 bases. This CDR3 region has 14 residues. Written as DNA, the CDR3 is TGTGCCAGCAGTAATCAGAATCCCACAGATACGCAGTATTTT. It translates to CASSNQNPTDTQYF.

In this sample, this clonotype turned up a few times. The chain carries TRBV6-1 and TRBJ1-1; a possible D gene is TRBD1 (6 bases). Per germline, CDR1 MNHNS and CDR2 SASEGT. V lost 7 bases to trimming and J lost 0 bases, with 12 bases between them. The length of the CDR3 is 14 residues. Here the CDR3 DNA reads TGTGCCAGCACCAGCCAGGGGATGAACACTGAAGCTTTCTTT. Protein product: CASTSQGMNTEAFF.

This clonotype was observed at least ten times. The CDR3, as DNA: TGTGCCAGCAGTTTAGAGGAAGAACTCTATCAGCCCCAGCATTTT. Its translation: CASSLEEELYQPQHF. The V and J genes are TRBV28 and TRBJ1-5; D is undetermined. Germline V gene lookup returns CDR1 MDHEN and CDR2 SYDVKM. The CDR3 totals 15 residues. The V end lost 2 bases, the J end lost 5 bases, and 13 bases lay between the germline ends.

A note on this clonotype: Since a far larger clone is one base different, this is likely a read error. This chain joins TRBV11-2 and TRBJ2-1; 7 bases line up with TRBD2. Germline-derived CDR1 and CDR2 are SGHAT and FQNNGV. Trimming at V came to 3 bases and at J to 10 bases, leaving 3 bases not matched to a gene. This CDR3 has 12 amino acids. The CDR3 region is CASSLGGTEQFF. Written as DNA, the CDR3 is TGTGCCAGCAGCTTGGGAGGGACCGAGCAGTTCTTC.

This clonotype was detected ten times or more. The CDR3 here is CASSFFVTGPLDEQYF. For the CDR3, the DNA is TGTGCCAGCAGCTTCTTCGTGACAGGGCCCCTTGACGAGCAGTACTTC. This chain joins TRBV7-9 and TRBJ2-7; 7 positions agree with TRBD1. This CDR3 is 16 amino acids long. V gave up 3 bases and J gave up 5 bases; unmatched junction bases: 13. The germline gives CDR1 SEHNR, CDR2 FQNEAQ (reference sequence).

There are many counts of this clonotype. The chain recombines TRBV29-1 with TRBJ1-1, with 7 nucleotides matching TRBD1. V trimming: 0 bases; J trimming: 3 bases; junction bases outside the gene matches: 4. Per germline, CDR1 SQVTM and CDR2 ANQGSEA. This CDR3 region has 14 residues. The CDR3 loop reads CSVEDLGGYTEAFF. As DNA, the CDR3 is TGCAGCGTTGAAGATCTAGGGGGCTACACTGAAGCTTTCTTT.

This clonotype appeared many times. The chain uses TRBV11-3 and TRBJ2-7, with 8 positions matching TRBD2. This CDR3 is 16 amino acids long. In germline, CDR1 is SGHNT, CDR2 YENEEA. V dropped 5 bases and J dropped 7; count of bases not matched to a gene: 16. The CDR3 region has the DNA TGTGCCAGCAGCCCCACTAGCGGAGGGGTGGTTGGGGAGCAGTACTTC. It specifies CASSPTSGGVVGEQYF.

This clonotype was seen many times. The CDR3 reads CASSEGKPEFSYTF. CDR3 DNA: TGTGCCAGCAGTGAAGGCAAACCTGAATTTAGCTACACCTTC. The V gene is TRBV2, the J gene TRBJ1-2; D remains unclear. The V end lost 1 base, the J end lost 9 bases, and 15 bases lay between the germline ends. From germline, CDR1 is SNHLY and CDR2 FYNNEI. The CDR3 loop spans 14 amino acids. The full variable domain, with the rest looked up from reference TRBV2 and TRBJ1-2, is EPEVTQTPSHQVTQMGQEVILRCVPISNHLYFYWYRQILGQKVEFLVSFYNNEISEKSEIFDDQFSVERPDGSNFTLKIRSTKLEDSAMYFCASSEGKPEFSYTFGSGTRLTVV.

This clonotype was observed many times. CDR3 amino acids: CASTGSAGNTIYF. The CDR3 region has the DNA TGTGCCAGTACAGGGTCTGCTGGAAACACCATATATTTT. This rearrangement joins TRBV6-1 to TRBJ1-3, with D tentatively TRBD1 (6 bases). The CDR3 runs to 13 residues. Germline V CDR1 and CDR2: MNHNS, SASEGT. Trimming cost V 9 bases and J 2 bases, with 11 bases left between them.

A remark on this clonotype: This likely came from a read error, as a far larger clone is one base away. The rearrangement joins TRBV10-3 to TRBJ2-1; D is unresolved. The end of the DNA is better explained by TRBJ2-5, so the J call may be wrong. Germline loops: CDR1 ENHRY, CDR2 SYGVKD. This CDR3 is built from 15 residues. Here the CDR3 DNA reads TGTGCCATCAGTGAGACCATATATAGGGAAGAGATCCAGTACTTC. Its protein is CAISETIYREEIQYF.